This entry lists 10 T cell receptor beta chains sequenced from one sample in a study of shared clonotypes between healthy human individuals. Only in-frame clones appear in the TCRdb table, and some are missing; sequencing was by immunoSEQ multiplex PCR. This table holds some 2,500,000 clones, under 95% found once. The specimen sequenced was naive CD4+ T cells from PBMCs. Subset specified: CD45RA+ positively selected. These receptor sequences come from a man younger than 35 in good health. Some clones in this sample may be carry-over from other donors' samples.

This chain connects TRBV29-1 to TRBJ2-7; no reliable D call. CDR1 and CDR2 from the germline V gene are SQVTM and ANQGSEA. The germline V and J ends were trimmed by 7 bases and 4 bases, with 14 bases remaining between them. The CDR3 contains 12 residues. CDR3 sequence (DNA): TGCAGCGGGGCCTCGGCAGGTTACGAGCAGTACTTC. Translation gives CSGASAGYEQYF.

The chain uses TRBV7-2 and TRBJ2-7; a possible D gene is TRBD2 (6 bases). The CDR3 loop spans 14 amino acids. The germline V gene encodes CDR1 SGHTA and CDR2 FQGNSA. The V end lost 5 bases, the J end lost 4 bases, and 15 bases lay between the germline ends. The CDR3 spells CASSPRGRHYEQYF. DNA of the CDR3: TGTGCCAGCAGCCCACGGGGGAGGCATTACGAGCAGTACTTC.

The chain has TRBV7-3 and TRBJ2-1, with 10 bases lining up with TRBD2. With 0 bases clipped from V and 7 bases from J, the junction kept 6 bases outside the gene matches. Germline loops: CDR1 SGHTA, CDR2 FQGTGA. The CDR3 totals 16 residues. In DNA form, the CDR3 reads TGTGCCAGCAGCTTAACGCGTCTAGCGGGAGTGAATGAGCAGTTCTTC. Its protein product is CASSLTRLAGVNEQFF.

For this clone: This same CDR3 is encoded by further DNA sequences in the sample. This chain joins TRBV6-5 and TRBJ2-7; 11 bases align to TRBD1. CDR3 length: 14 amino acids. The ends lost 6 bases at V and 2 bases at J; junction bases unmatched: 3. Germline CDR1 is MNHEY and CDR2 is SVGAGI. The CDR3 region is CASRGTGGPYEQYF. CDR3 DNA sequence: TGTGCCAGCAGAGGGACAGGGGGGCCCTACGAGCAGTACTTC.

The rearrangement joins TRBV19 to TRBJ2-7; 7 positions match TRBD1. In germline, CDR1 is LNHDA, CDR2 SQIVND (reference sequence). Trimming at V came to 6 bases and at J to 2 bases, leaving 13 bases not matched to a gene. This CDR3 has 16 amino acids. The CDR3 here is CASRLDGTANAYEQYF. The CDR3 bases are TGTGCCAGTAGACTGGATGGGACAGCGAACGCCTACGAGCAGTACTTC.

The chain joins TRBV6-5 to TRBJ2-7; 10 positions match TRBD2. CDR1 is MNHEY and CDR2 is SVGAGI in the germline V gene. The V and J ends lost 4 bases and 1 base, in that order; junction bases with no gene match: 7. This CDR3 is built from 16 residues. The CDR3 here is CASSSYSGRSSYEQYF. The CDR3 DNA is TGTGCCAGCAGTTCGTATAGCGGGAGGTCTTCCTACGAGCAGTACTTC.

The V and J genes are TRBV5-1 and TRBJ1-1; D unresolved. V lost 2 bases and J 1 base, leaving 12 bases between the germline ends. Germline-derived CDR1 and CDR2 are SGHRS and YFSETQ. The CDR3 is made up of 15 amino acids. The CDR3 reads CASSFGSVANTEAFF. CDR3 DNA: TGCGCCAGCAGCTTTGGGTCAGTTGCGAACACTGAAGCTTTCTTT.

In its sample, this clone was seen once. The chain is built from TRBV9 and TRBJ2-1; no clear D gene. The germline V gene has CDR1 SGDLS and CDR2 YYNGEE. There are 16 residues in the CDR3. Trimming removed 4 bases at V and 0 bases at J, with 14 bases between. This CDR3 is CASSIHTLSSYNEQFF. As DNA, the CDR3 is TGTGCCAGCAGCATTCATACCCTTAGCTCCTACAATGAGCAGTTCTTC. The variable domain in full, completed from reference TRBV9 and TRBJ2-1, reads DSGVTQTPKHLITATGQRVTLRCSPRSGDLSVYWYQQSLDQGLQFLIQYYNGEERAKGNILERFSAQQFPDLHSELNLSSLELGDSALYFCASSIHTLSSYNEQFFGPGTRLTVL.

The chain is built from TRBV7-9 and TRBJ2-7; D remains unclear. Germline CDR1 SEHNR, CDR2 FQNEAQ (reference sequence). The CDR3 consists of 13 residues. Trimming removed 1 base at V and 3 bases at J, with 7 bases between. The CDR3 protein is CASSLGPVYEQYF. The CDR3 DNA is TGTGCCAGCAGCTTAGGGCCCGTCTACGAGCAGTACTTC.

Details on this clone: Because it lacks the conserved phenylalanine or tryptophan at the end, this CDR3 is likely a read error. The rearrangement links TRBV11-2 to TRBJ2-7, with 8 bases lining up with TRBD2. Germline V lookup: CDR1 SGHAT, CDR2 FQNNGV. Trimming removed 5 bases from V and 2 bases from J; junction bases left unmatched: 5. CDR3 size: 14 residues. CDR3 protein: CASSPSGRPYEQYL. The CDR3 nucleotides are TGTGCCAGCAGCCCTAGCGGGCGCCCCTACGAGCAGTACCTC.